This TCR beta chain was profiled in a study of Ad26.COV2.S vaccination and SARS-CoV-2 variants. Background on the study: Dosing was one shot or two shots 56 days apart.

The method was immunoSEQ multiplex PCR; TCRdb's version includes in-frame clones alone and lacks a portion of them. The data show almost 400,000 clones, about 91% seen once. The germline V gene encodes CDR1 MNHNS and CDR2 SASEGT. V was pared by 5 bases and J by 3 bases, with 10 bases between. The CDR3 contains 13 residues. Regarding treatment: around 19 received Ad26.COV2.S at low or high dose, single or two shots; five or six received placebo; per-sample allocation not given. The study sampled participants on day 63 after the first vaccine or placebo injection. The sequences come from peripheral blood, collected in a trial of Ad26.COV2.S vaccine versus placebo. This receptor was identified in a person between 18 and 59 years old who received the Ad26.COV2.S COVID-19 vaccine or a placebo. The chain combines TRBV6-1 with TRBJ1-1; D gene unclear. CDR3 sequence (DNA): TGTGCCAGCAGTTCGTTCCCCGACACTGAAGCTTTCTTT. This sequence encodes CASSSFPDTEAFF.